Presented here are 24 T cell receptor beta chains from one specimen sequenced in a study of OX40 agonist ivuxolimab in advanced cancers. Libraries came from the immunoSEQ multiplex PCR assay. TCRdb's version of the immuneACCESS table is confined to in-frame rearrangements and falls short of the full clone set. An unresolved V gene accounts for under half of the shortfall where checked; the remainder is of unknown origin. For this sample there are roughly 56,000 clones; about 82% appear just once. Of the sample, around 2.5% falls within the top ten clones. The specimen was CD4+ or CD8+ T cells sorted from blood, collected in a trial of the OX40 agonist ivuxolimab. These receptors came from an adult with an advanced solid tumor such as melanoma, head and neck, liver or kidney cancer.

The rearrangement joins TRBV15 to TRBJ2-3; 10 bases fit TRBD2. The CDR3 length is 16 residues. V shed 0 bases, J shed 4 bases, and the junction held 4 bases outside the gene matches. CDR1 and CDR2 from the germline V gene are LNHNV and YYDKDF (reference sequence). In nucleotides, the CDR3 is TGTGCCACCAGCAGAGATAGGAGCGGGGGGGCAGATACGCAGTATTTT. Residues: CATSRDRSGGADTQYF. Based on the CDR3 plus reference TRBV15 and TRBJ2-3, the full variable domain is DAMVIQNPRYQVTQFGKPVTLSCSQTLNHNVMYWYQQKSSQAPKLLFHYYDKDFNNEADTPDNFQSRRPNTSFCFLDIRSPGLGDTAMYLCATSRDRSGGADTQYFGPGTRLTVL.

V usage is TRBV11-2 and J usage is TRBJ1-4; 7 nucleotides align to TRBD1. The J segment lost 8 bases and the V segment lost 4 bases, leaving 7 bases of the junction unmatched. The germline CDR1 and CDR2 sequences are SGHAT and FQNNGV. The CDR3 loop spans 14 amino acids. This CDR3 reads CASSSPNRGEKLFF. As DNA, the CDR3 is TGTGCCAGCAGCTCCCCAAACAGGGGAGAAAAACTGTTTTTT. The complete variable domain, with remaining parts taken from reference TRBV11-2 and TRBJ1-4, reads EAGVAQSPRYKIIEKRQSVAFWCNPISGHATLYWYQQILGQGPKLLIQFQNNGVVDDSQLPKDRFSAERLKGVDSTLKIQPAKLEDSAVYLCASSSPNRGEKLFFGSGTQLSVL.

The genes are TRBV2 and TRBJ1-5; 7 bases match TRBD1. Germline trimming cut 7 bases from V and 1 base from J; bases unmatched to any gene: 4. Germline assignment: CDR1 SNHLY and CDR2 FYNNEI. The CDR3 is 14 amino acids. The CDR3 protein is CASKTGNSNQPQHF. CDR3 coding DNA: TGTGCCAGCAAGACAGGGAACAGCAATCAGCCCCAGCATTTT.

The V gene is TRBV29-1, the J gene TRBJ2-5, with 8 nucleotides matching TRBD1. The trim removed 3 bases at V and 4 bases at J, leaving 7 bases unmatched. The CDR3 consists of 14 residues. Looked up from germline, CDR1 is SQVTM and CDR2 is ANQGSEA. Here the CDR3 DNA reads TGCAGCGTTGACGGACAGGGATTACGAGAGACCCAGTACTTC. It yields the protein CSVDGQGLRETQYF.

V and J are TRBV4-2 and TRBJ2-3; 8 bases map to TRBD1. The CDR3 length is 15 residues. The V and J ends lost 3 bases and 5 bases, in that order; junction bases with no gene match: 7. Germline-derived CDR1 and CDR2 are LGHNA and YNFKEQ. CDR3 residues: CASSHGQGGVDTQYF. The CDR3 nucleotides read TGTGCCAGCAGCCATGGACAGGGAGGAGTAGATACGCAGTATTTT.

As DNA, the CDR3 is TGTGCCAGCAAACACCGGGACAGTGATGGCTACACCTTC. Translation: CASKHRDSDGYTF. The J gene is TRBJ1-2, the V gene TRBV6-1; 7 bases agree with TRBD1. This CDR3 region has 13 residues. Germline loops: CDR1 MNHNS, CDR2 SASEGT. The ends lost 7 bases at V and 6 bases at J; junction bases unmatched: 8.

CDR3 protein: CASSFTGNYGYTF. The CDR3 coding sequence is TGTGCCAGCAGTTTCACAGGGAACTATGGCTACACCTTC. The chain links TRBV27 to TRBJ1-2; D might be TRBD1 (6 bases). Trimming stripped 3 bases from V and 2 bases from J, with 7 bases between. Looked up from germline, CDR1 is MNHEY and CDR2 is SMNVEV (reference sequence). CDR3 length: 13 amino acids.

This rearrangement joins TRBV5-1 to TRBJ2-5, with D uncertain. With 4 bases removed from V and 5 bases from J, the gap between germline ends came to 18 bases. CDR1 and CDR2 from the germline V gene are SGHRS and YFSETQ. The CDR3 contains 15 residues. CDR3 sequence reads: CASSMNDWGRETQYF. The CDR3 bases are TGCGCCAGCAGCATGAATGACTGGGGTCGGGAGACCCAGTACTTC.

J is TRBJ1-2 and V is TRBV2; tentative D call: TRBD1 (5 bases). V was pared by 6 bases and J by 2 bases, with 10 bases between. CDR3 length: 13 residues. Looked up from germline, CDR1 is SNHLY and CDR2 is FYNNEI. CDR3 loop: CASRTDLNYGYTF. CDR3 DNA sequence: TGTGCCAGCAGGACAGACCTCAACTATGGCTACACCTTC.

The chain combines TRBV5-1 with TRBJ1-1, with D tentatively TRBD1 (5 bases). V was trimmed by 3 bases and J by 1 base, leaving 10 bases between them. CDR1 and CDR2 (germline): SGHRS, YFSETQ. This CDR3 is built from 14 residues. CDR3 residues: CASSWGGENTEAFF. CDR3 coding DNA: TGCGCCAGCAGCTGGGGAGGGGAGAACACTGAAGCTTTCTTT.

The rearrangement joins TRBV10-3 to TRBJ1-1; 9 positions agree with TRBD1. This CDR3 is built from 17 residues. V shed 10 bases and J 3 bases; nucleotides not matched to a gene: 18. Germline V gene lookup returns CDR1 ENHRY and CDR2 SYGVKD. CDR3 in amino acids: CATLPLTGGKEYTEAFF. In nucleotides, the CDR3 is TGTGCCACCCTCCCGCTGACAGGGGGTAAAGAGTACACTGAAGCTTTCTTT.

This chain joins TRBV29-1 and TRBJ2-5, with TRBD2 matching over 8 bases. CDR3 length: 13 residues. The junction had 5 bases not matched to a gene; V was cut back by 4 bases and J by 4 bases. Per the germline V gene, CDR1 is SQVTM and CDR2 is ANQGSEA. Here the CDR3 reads CSVVPGTRETQYF. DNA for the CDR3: TGCAGCGTTGTTCCCGGGACTAGAGAGACCCAGTACTTC.

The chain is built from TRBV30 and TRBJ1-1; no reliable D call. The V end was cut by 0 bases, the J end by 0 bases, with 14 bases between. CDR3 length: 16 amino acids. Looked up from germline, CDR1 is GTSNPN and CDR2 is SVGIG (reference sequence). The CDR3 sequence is CAWSVTGLSMNTEAFF. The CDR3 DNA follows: TGTGCCTGGAGTGTAACCGGATTAAGTATGAACACTGAAGCTTTCTTT.

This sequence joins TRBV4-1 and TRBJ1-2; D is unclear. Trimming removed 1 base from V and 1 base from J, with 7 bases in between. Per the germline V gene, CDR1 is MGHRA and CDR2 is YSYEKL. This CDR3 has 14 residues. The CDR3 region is CASSQVSVNYGYTF. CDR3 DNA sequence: TGCGCCAGCAGCCAAGTGAGTGTTAACTATGGCTACACCTTC.

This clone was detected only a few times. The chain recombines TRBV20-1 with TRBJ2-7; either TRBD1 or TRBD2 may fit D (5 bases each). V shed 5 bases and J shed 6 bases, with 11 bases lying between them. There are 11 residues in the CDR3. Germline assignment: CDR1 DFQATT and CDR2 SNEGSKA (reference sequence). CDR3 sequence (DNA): TGCAGTGCTCCCGGGGACGGCGAGCAGTACTTC. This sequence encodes CSAPGDGEQYF.

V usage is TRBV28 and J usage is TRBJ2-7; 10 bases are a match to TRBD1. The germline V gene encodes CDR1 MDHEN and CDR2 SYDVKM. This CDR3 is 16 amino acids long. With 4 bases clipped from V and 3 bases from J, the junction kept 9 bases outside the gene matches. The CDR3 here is CASSYVVGQGVYEQYF. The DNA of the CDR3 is TGTGCCAGCAGTTACGTAGTAGGACAGGGGGTCTACGAGCAGTACTTC.

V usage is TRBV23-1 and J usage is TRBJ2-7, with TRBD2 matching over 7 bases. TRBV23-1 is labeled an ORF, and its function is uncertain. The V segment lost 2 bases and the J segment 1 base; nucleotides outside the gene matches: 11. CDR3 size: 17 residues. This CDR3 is CASSQRGAGVNSYEQYF. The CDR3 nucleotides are TGCGCCAGCAGTCAAAGAGGTGCGGGGGTAAATTCCTACGAGCAGTACTTC.

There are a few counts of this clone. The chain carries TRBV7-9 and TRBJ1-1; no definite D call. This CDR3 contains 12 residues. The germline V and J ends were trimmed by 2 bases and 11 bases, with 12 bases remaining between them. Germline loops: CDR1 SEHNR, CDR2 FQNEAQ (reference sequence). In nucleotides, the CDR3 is TGTGCCAGCAGCTTAAATGGGCCGGGGGCTTTCTTT. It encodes CASSLNGPGAFF.

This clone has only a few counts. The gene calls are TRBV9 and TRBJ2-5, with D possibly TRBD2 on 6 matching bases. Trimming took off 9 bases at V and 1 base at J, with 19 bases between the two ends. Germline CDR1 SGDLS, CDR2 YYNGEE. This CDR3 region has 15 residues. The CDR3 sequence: CATNPTGGIQETQYF. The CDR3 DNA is TGTGCCACCAACCCTACTGGGGGGATCCAAGAGACCCAGTACTTC.

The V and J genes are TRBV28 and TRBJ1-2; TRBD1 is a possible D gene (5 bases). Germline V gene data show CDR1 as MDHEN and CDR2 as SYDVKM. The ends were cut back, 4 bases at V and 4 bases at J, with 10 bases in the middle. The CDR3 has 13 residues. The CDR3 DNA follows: TGTGCCAGCAGTTATCAGGGAGCCTATGGCTACACCTTC. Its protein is CASSYQGAYGYTF.

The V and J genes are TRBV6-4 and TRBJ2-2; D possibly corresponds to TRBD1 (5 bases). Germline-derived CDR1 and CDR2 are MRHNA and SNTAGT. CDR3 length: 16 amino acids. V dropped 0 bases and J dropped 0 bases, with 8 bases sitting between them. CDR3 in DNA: TGTGCCAGCAGTGACTCAGGGGCCCCGAACACCGGGGAGCTGTTTTTT. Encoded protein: CASSDSGAPNTGELFF.

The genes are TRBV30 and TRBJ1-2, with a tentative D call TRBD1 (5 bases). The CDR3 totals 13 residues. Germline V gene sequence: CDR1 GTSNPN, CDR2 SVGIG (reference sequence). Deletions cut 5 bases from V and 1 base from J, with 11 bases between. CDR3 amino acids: CAWGQGDNYGYTF. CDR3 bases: TGTGCCTGGGGACAAGGGGATAACTATGGCTACACCTTC.

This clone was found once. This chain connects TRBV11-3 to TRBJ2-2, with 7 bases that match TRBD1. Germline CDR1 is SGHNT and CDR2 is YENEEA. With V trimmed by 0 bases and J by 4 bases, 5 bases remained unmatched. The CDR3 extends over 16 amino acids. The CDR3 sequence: CASSLDRAGGTGELFF. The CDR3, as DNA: TGTGCCAGCAGCTTAGATCGAGCAGGGGGCACCGGGGAGCTGTTTTTT.

This CDR3 is CASSPTGQRTDEQFF. CDR3 in DNA: TGTGCCAGCAGCCCAACTGGACAGCGGACCGATGAGCAGTTCTTC. The genes are TRBV7-3 and TRBJ2-1; the D gene is possibly TRBD1 (6 bases). V lost 5 bases and J 8 bases, leaving 19 bases between the germline ends. Germline V gene lookup returns CDR1 SGHTA and CDR2 FQGTGA. The CDR3 extends over 15 amino acids.